The 26 T cell receptor beta chains below come from one sample, sequenced in a study of blood T cell repertoires in COVID-19. Sequencing was performed with immunoSEQ multiplex PCR; in TCRdb, only in-frame clones are kept and a portion is missing. The data hold about 420,000 clones, with 85% to 90% observed a single time. Specimen: peripheral blood. The receptor set was obtained from a man between 18 and 35 years old with COVID-19, enrolled during active disease.

This rearrangement joins TRBV24-1 to TRBJ1-1; tentative D call: TRBD1 (6 bases). Germline CDR1 KGHDR, CDR2 SFDVKD. The CDR3 extends over 15 amino acids. V was clipped by 3 bases and J by 2 bases, with 12 bases between them. The CDR3 DNA is TGTGCCACCAGTGATAGGGGGGAGGGAAACACTGAAGCTTTCTTT. Translating gives CATSDRGEGNTEAFF.

J is TRBJ2-7 and V is TRBV15, with a weak D call TRBD1 (6 bases). Deletions cut 5 bases from V and 3 bases from J, with 17 bases between. Germline CDR1 and CDR2: LNHNV and YYDKDF (reference sequence). The CDR3 runs to 15 residues. CDR3 in DNA: TGTGCCACCAGCCGAACAGGGATTACGCTCTACGAGCAGTACTTC. Its protein is CATSRTGITLYEQYF.

This chain joins TRBV6-5 and TRBJ2-3; 9 positions match TRBD2. This CDR3 has 15 amino acids. V was clipped by 3 bases and J by 6 bases; unmatched bases: 7. CDR1 is MNHEY, CDR2 SVGAGI, per germline. The CDR3, as DNA: TGTGCCAGCAGTTATCGCGGGGGGGCCGGGGATACGCAGTATTTT. This codes for CASSYRGGAGDTQYF.

This clone was detected a few times. The chain uses TRBV7-3 and TRBJ2-1; D is perhaps TRBD2 (6 bases). The CDR3 consists of 14 residues. Germline V gene data show CDR1 as SGHTA and CDR2 as FQGTGA. V was trimmed by 5 bases and J by 6 bases, leaving 14 bases between them. For the CDR3, the DNA is TGTGCCAGCAGCCACCCCGGGAGTGGCAATGAGCAGTTCTTC. It translates to CASSHPGSGNEQFF.

The rearrangement joins TRBV25-1 to TRBJ2-2, with 10 nucleotides matching TRBD2. The J segment lost 5 bases and the V segment lost 3 bases, leaving 9 bases of the junction unmatched. Looked up from germline, CDR1 is MGHDK and CDR2 is SYGVNS. The CDR3 consists of 17 residues. The CDR3 sequence is CASSDQVSGGATGELFF. CDR3 in DNA: TGTGCCAGCAGTGACCAAGTAAGCGGGGGGGCGACCGGGGAGCTGTTTTTT. The complete variable domain, with remaining parts taken from reference TRBV25-1 and TRBJ2-2, reads EADIYQTPRYLVIGTGKKITLECSQTMGHDKMYWYQQDPGMELHLIHYSYGVNSTEKGDLSSESTVSRIRTEHFPLTLESARPSHTSQYLCASSDQVSGGATGELFFGEGSRLTVL.

This chain uses TRBV5-8 with TRBJ2-5, with TRBD2 as a possible D gene (5 bases). Per the germline V gene, CDR1 is SGHTS and CDR2 is YDEGEE. Trimming removed 0 bases from V and 5 bases from J, with 14 bases in between. The CDR3 is 15 amino acids. DNA for the CDR3: TGTGCCAGCAGCTTGGATAACGGGATGGCGGAGACCCAGTACTTC. Translation: CASSLDNGMAETQYF.

This clone was found once. The CDR3, as DNA: TGTGCCAGCAGCTTAAAAGCGGGAACAGATACGCAGTATTTT. It specifies CASSLKAGTDTQYF. V is TRBV7-2 and J is TRBJ2-3, with TRBD2 identical over 7 bases. There are 14 residues in the CDR3. J gave up 3 bases and V 2 bases, and 2 bases lay outside the gene matches. Germline CDR1 reads SGHTA; CDR2 reads FQGNSA.

The V and J genes are TRBV6-5 and TRBJ1-4; weak D call: TRBD1 (6 bases). The CDR3 runs to 15 residues. CDR1 and CDR2 (germline): MNHEY, SVGAGI. The ends were cut back, 5 bases at V and 10 bases at J, with 20 bases in the middle. The CDR3 coding sequence is TGTGCCAGCAGTCCGGAGGGGGGGTCATCGATAAAACTGTTTTTT. The encoded protein is CASSPEGGSSIKLFF.

This chain connects TRBV2 to TRBJ1-5; TRBD1 matches 7 bases. The germline V gene has CDR1 SNHLY and CDR2 FYNNEI. Trimming took 6 bases from V and 7 from J; bases not matched to a gene: 15. The CDR3 totals 16 residues. In DNA, the CDR3 is TGTGCCAGCAGCGATCTACAGGGGCGGAAGGACCAGCCCCAGCATTTT. This translates into CASSDLQGRKDQPQHF.

The chain links TRBV4-1 to TRBJ2-5; D unresolved. Germline V gives CDR1 MGHRA, CDR2 YSYEKL. This CDR3 is 14 amino acids long. V lost 0 bases and J lost 1, with 6 bases in between. This CDR3 reads CASSQEPSQETQYF. In DNA, the CDR3 is TGCGCCAGCAGCCAAGAACCCAGCCAAGAGACCCAGTACTTC.

The chain combines TRBV6-5 with TRBJ2-7, with TRBD1 matching over 7 bases. V was clipped by 2 bases and J by 1 base; unmatched bases: 5. Germline V lookup: CDR1 MNHEY, CDR2 SVGAGI. The CDR3 sequence is 15 residues long. The CDR3 loop is CASSYRNRGSYEQYF. In DNA form, the CDR3 reads TGTGCCAGCAGTTACCGTAACAGGGGATCCTACGAGCAGTACTTC.

The CDR3 bases are TGCGCCAGCAGCAGAGCAGGGAAGGGTACGCAGTATTTT. Translation gives CASSRAGKGTQYF. J is TRBJ2-3 and V is TRBV5-1; D might be TRBD1 (5 bases). CDR1 SGHRS and CDR2 YFSETQ come from the germline V gene. The CDR3 is 13 residues long. V lost 4 bases to trimming and J lost 8 bases, with 14 bases between them.

The chain combines TRBV19 with TRBJ2-3; 9 nucleotides agree with TRBD2. The germline V gene encodes CDR1 LNHDA and CDR2 SQIVND (reference sequence). The CDR3 loop spans 16 amino acids. The junction had 3 bases not matched to a gene; V was cut back by 0 bases and J by 2 bases. The CDR3 DNA sequence: TGTGCCAGTAGTATAGAACTAGCGGGTTTCACAGATACGCAGTATTTT. Residues: CASSIELAGFTDTQYF.

The rearrangement uses TRBV19 and TRBJ1-2; 7 bases are shared with TRBD1. This CDR3 contains 16 residues. The germline gives CDR1 LNHDA, CDR2 SQIVND (reference sequence). V was pared by 5 bases and J by 8 bases, with 17 bases of the junction left unmatched. The DNA of the CDR3 is TGTGCCAGTAGTCCTAAGACAGGGATTACGGCGGGGGGCTACACCTTC. Translated: CASSPKTGITAGGYTF. Variable domain in full (rest from reference TRBV19 and TRBJ1-2): DGGITQSPKYLFRKEGQNVTLSCEQNLNHDAMYWYRQDPGQGLRLIYYSQIVNDFQKGDIAEGYSVSREKKESFPLTVTSAQKNPTAFYLCASSPKTGITAGGYTFGSGTRLTVV.

V is TRBV6-6 and J is TRBJ2-7; D possibly corresponds to TRBD2 (5 bases). The CDR3 length is 12 residues. The V gene's germline CDR1 is MNHNY and CDR2 SVGAGI (reference sequence). V shed 2 bases and J shed 3 bases, with 5 bases lying between them. DNA of the CDR3: TGTGCCAGCAGTTACCGGGGCTACGAGCAGTACTTC. Protein product: CASSYRGYEQYF.

The V call is TRBV7-9, the J call TRBJ2-7; D is perhaps TRBD1 (6 bases). V lost 5 bases to trimming and J lost 5 bases, with 13 bases between them. The CDR3 consists of 13 residues. Per the germline V gene, CDR1 is SEHNR and CDR2 is FQNEAQ (reference sequence). For the CDR3, the DNA is TGTGCCAGCAGCCCTCCCAGGGGAAACGAGCAGTACTTC. Protein sequence: CASSPPRGNEQYF.

V usage is TRBV13 and J usage is TRBJ1-2; possibly TRBD1 for D (5 bases). Germline assignment: CDR1 PRHDT and CDR2 FYEKMQ (reference sequence). The CDR3 has 14 amino acids. With 0 bases removed from V and 4 bases from J, the gap between germline ends came to 9 bases. DNA for the CDR3: TGTGCCAGCAGCTTAGGGTCGGGGGGCTATGGCTACACCTTC. Amino acid sequence: CASSLGSGGYGYTF.

The chain combines TRBV11-1 with TRBJ1-1; D is unclear. Trimming cost V 2 bases and J 6 bases, with 16 bases left between them. This CDR3 is 15 amino acids long. CDR1 and CDR2 (germline): SGHAT, FQDESV (reference sequence). In nucleotides, the CDR3 is TGTGCCAGCAGCTTATCTCATGGAGGAAGCCCTGAAGCTTTCTTT. This sequence encodes CASSLSHGGSPEAFF.

The V and J genes are TRBV5-1 and TRBJ1-1, with 8 bases fitting TRBD1. CDR3 length equals 14 residues. Germline V lookup: CDR1 SGHRS, CDR2 YFSETQ. V shed 7 bases and J 4 bases; nucleotides not matched to a gene: 9. This CDR3 reads CASGSGGPATEAFF. The CDR3 DNA is TGCGCCAGCGGGTCAGGGGGCCCGGCCACTGAAGCTTTCTTT.

The rearrangement links TRBV5-1 to TRBJ2-3; D not resolved. V lost 0 bases to trimming and J lost 2 bases, with 4 bases between them. Germline V gene lookup returns CDR1 SGHRS and CDR2 YFSETQ. The CDR3 has 13 residues. The CDR3 bases are TGCGCCAGCAGCTTGGGCTACACAGATACGCAGTATTTT. Its translation: CASSLGYTDTQYF. Together with reference TRBV5-1 and TRBJ2-3, the CDR3 gives the full variable domain: KAGVTQTPRYLIKTRGQQVTLSCSPISGHRSVSWYQQTPGQGLQFLFEYFSETQRNKGNFPGRFSGRQFSNSRSEMNVSTLELGDSALYLCASSLGYTDTQYFGPGTRLTVL.

A few counts support this clone. The gene calls are TRBV27 and TRBJ1-6; tentative D call: TRBD1 (5 bases). CDR1 is MNHEY and CDR2 is SMNVEV in the germline V gene (reference sequence). There are 15 residues in the CDR3. The V and J ends lost 0 bases and 10 bases respectively, with 13 bases between them. The DNA for the CDR3 is TGTGCCAGCAGTTTATCGAATCAGGGAAGCTCACCCCTCCACTTT. This gives the protein CASSLSNQGSSPLHF.

This clone is a singleton in its sample. The CDR3 region is CSVHRGATNEKLFF. The CDR3 DNA sequence: TGCAGCGTCCACAGGGGCGCAACTAATGAAAAACTGTTTTTT. The chain is built from TRBV29-1 and TRBJ1-4; TRBD1 aligns across 7 bases. Germline loops: CDR1 SQVTM, CDR2 ANQGSEA. The CDR3 is 14 residues long. J lost 0 bases, V lost 6 bases, and 4 bases had no gene match.

This sequence joins TRBV7-2 and TRBJ2-7; the D gene is possibly TRBD2 (6 bases). V was trimmed by 5 bases and J by 3 bases, leaving 14 bases between them. CDR3 length: 14 residues. Germline CDR1 and CDR2: SGHTA and FQGNSA. The CDR3 DNA is TGTGCCAGCAGCGTCCGGGACTTGGTCTACGAGCAGTACTTC. This encodes CASSVRDLVYEQYF.

This clone was observed a few times. The chain recombines TRBV5-4 with TRBJ2-7, with 10 positions matching TRBD1. The V segment lost 4 bases and the J segment 2 bases; nucleotides outside the gene matches: 6. The CDR3 loop spans 15 amino acids. CDR1 and CDR2 (germline): SGHNT, YYREEE (reference sequence). Here the CDR3 DNA reads TGTGCCAGCAGCACGGGGACAGGGGTCCCCTACGAGCAGTACTTC. This encodes CASSTGTGVPYEQYF.

This clone has just a few counts. The chain joins TRBV9 to TRBJ2-1; TRBD1 is a possible D gene (6 bases). Germline CDR1 is SGDLS and CDR2 is YYNGEE. CDR3 size: 15 residues. Trimming removed 3 bases from V and 8 bases from J, with 18 bases in between. The CDR3 region is CASSDTGRGPDEQFF. DNA of the CDR3: TGTGCCAGCAGCGATACAGGGAGAGGGCCCGATGAGCAGTTCTTC.

V gene TRBV6-6 combines with J gene TRBJ1-2, with D possibly matching TRBD1 (5 bases). CDR3 length: 15 amino acids. V shed 7 bases and J shed 4 bases, with 19 bases lying between them. Germline lookup yields CDR1 MNHNY and CDR2 SVGAGI (reference sequence). CDR3 sequence (DNA): TGTGCCAGCATGGGGTCGGGACTCTGGGGCTATGGCTACACCTTC. The encoded protein is CASMGSGLWGYGYTF.